A selection of T cell receptor beta chains follows, all from one sample in a study of blood T cell repertoires in COVID-19. Libraries were prepared by immunoSEQ multiplex PCR; TCRdb keeps only in-frame clonotypes and omits some of them. The table has around 160,000 clones, more than 80% seen once; the top ten hold approximately 3%. The sample consisted of peripheral blood. All receptors come from a man in his 60s with acute or convalescent COVID-19. Both conserved end residues are part of each CDR3. Fields, in order: D gene, J gene, V gene, clone size, CDR3 protein, CDR3 DNA. The D gene is left open where the match is weak. Clone sizes are given selectively: once, few, many, or a class where the clone is expanded.

>TRBD1|TRBJ1-1|TRBV12-3/TRBV12-4|-
CASRVQGGTEAFF
TGTGCCAGCAGAGTCCAGGGGGGAACTGAAGCTTTCTTT
>-|TRBJ2-2|TRBV18|once
CASSRSGYSNTGELFF
TGTGCCAGCTCACGCTCAGGGTACTCGAACACCGGGGAGCTGTTTTTT
>-|TRBJ1-6|TRBV7-2|-
CASRAQGVQPNSPLHF
TGTGCCAGCAGAGCCCAGGGCGTCCAGCCTAATTCACCCCTCCACTTT
>-|TRBJ1-1|TRBV7-2|-
CASSANWRSREAFF
TGTGCCAGCAGCGCCAACTGGAGGAGTCGGGAAGCTTTCTTT
>-|TRBJ1-2|TRBV4-1|-
CASSQGPGNNYGYTF
TGCGCCAGCAGCCAAGGTCCAGGGAATAACTATGGCTACACCTTC
>TRBD1|TRBJ2-7|TRBV30|-
CACSTGGSYEQYF
TGTGCCTGCTCGACAGGGGGATCCTACGAGCAGTACTTC
>-|TRBJ2-7|TRBV12-3/TRBV12-4|few
CASRTDGPSLYF
TGTGCCAGCAGGACGGACGGACCTAGCTTGTACTTC
>-|TRBJ1-4|TRBV4-1|-
CASSQGRGVNEKLFF
TGCGCCAGCAGCCAAGGGCGAGGAGTTAATGAAAAACTGTTTTTT
>-|TRBJ2-2|TRBV6-5|once
CASSYSTRPGELFF
TGTGCCAGCAGTTACTCAACGAGGCCCGGGGAGCTGTTTTTT
>-|TRBJ1-2|TRBV6-4|-
CASSATNSRGYGYTF
TGTGCCAGCAGTGCCACCAATAGCAGAGGCTATGGCTACACCTTC
>-|TRBJ2-2|TRBV19|-
CASTSGVATGELFF
TGTGCCAGTACCTCCGGGGTCGCCACCGGGGAGCTGTTTTTT
>-|TRBJ1-2|TRBV18|-
CASSPLHRGGYTF
TGTGCCAGCTCACCACTCCATCGCGGTGGCTACACCTTC
>-|TRBJ1-2|TRBV18|-
CASSPLQEANYGYTF
TGTGCCAGCTCACCTCTCCAGGAAGCTAACTATGGCTACACCTTC